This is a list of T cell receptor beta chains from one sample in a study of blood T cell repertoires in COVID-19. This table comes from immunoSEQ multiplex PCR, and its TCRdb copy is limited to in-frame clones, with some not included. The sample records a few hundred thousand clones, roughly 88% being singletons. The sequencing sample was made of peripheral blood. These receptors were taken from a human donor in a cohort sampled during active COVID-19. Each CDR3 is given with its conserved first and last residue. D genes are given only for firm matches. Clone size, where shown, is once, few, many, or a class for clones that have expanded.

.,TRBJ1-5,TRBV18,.,CASSPPGIRGDNQPQHF,TGTGCCAGCTCACCACCCGGGATTCGCGGGGACAATCAGCCCCAGCATTTT
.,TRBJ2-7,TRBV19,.,CASSRDRDGSYEQYF,TGTGCCAGTAGCCGCGACCGGGACGGGAGCTACGAGCAGTACTTC
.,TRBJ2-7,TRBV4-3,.,CASSQEYRGIYEQYF,TGCGCCAGCAGCCAAGAATACCGAGGAATATACGAGCAGTACTTC
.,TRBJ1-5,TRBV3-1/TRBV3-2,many,CASSQDQGLHQPQHF,TGTGCCAGCAGCCAAGACCAGGGTCTTCATCAGCCCCAGCATTTT
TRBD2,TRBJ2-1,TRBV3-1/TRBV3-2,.,CASSPWTSAVEQFF,TGTGCCAGCAGCCCTTGGACTAGTGCCGTGGAGCAGTTCTTC
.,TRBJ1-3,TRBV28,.,CASSLPLQGQTGNTIYF,TGTGCCAGCAGTTTACCGCTCCAGGGTCAAACTGGAAACACCATATATTTT
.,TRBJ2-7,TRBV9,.,CASSVGYWPLEQYF,TGTGCCAGCAGCGTAGGTTATTGGCCTCTCGAGCAGTACTTC
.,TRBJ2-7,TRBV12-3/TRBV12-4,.,CASRGEPTYEQYF,TGTGCCAGCAGGGGCGAACCGACCTACGAGCAGTACTTC
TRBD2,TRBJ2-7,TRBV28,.,CASSPRGGMSYEQYF,TGTGCCAGCAGTCCCCGCGGGGGAATGTCTTACGAGCAGTACTTC
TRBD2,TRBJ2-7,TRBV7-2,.,CASSLGPLAGGLNEQYF,TGTGCCAGCAGCTTAGGCCCACTAGCGGGAGGGCTCAACGAGCAGTACTTC
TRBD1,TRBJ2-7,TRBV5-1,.,CASSRGQASYEQYF,TGCGCCAGCAGCAGAGGACAGGCCTCCTACGAGCAGTACTTC
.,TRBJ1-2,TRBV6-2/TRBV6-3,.,CASSYLPGGNFYGYTF,TGTGCCAGCAGTTACCTCCCGGGGGGGAACTTCTATGGCTACACCTTC
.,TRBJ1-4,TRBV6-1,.,CASSEVRIAREKLFF,TGTGCCAGCAGTGAAGTAAGGATAGCACGTGAAAAACTGTTTTTT
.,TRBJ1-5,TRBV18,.,CASSPSRGTNQPQHF,TGTGCCAGCTCACCCTCCAGGGGCACCAATCAGCCCCAGCATTTT
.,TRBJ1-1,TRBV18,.,CASSPSRADTEAFF,TGTGCCAGCTCACCATCGAGGGCGGACACTGAAGCTTTCTTT
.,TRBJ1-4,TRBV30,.,CAWSVYSPGVHNEKLFF,TGTGCCTGGAGTGTATATTCCCCAGGGGTTCATAATGAAAAACTGTTTTTT
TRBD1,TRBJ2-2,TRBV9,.,CASSVVTGGTGELFF,TGTGCCAGCAGCGTAGTAACAGGGGGCACCGGGGAGCTGTTTTTT
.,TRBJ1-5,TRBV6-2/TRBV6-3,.,CASSPTGSNQPQHF,TGTGCCAGCAGTCCGACAGGTAGCAATCAGCCCCAGCATTTT
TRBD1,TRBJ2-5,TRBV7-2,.,CASSFPGQGREETQYF,TGTGCCAGCAGCTTCCCGGGACAGGGGAGAGAAGAGACCCAGTACTTC
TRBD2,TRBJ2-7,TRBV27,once,CASSSRLAGLYEQYF,TGTGCCAGCAGTTCCCGACTAGCGGGGTTATACGAGCAGTACTTC